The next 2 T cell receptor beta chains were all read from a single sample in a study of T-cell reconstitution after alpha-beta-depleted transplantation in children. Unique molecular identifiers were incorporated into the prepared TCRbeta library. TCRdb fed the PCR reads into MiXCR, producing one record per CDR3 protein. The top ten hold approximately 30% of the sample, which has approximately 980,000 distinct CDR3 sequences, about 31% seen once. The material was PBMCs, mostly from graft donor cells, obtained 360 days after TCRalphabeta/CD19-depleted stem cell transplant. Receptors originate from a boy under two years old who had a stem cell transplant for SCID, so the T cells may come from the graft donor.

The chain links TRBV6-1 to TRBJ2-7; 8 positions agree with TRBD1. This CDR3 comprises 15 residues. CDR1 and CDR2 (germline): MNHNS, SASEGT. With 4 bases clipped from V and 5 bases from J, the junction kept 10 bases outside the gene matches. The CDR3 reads CASSAPRTGTDEQYF. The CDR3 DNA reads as TGTGCCAGCAGTGCCCCGCGGACAGGGACGGACGAGCAGTACTTC.

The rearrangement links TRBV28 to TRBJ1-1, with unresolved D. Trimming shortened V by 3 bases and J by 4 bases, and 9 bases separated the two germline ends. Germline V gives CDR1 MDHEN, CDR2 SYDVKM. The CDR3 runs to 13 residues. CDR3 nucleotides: TGTGCCAGCAGTTTGGGGTTTGGCACTGAAGCTTTCTTT. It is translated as CASSLGFGTEAFF.